This TCR beta chain was profiled in a study of human T cells and chemical hapten exposure. Stated time point: patch test 1, 2 weeks after DPC sensitization. The treatment is: therapeutic diphenylcyclopropenone sensitization with weekly scalp DPC. Original analysis: From around 20,000 to 690,000 TCRs were found per sample, with a median of about 100,000. TCRdb redid the calling of the RACE reads with MiXCR, one entry per CDR3 protein. Clone size and V and J calls follow TCRdb, not the original study. The sample records roughly 190,000 distinct CDR3 sequences, around 20% being singletons. V shed 0 bases, J shed 12 bases, and the junction held 9 bases outside the gene matches. Germline CDR1 and CDR2: DFQATT and SNEGSKA (reference sequence). CDR3 size: 15 residues.

This TCR was sampled from a woman aged 45-65 years with alopecia areata. Some clones in this sample may be carry-over from other donors' samples. V usage is TRBV20-1 and J usage is TRBJ2-1, with 12 positions matching TRBD2. The sample in question was whole blood, obtained in connection with sensitization to the hapten diphenylcyclopropenone (DPC). The CDR3 is CSAREAGLAGGPQFF. CDR3 bases: TGCAGTGCTAGAGAGGCGGGACTAGCGGGCGGCCCGCAGTTCTTC.